The source of this TCR beta chain is a study of shared T cell receptors in the human thymus. The method was immunoSEQ multiplex PCR; TCRdb's version includes in-frame clones alone and lacks a portion of them. Of about 380,000 clones in the sample, roughly 94% were seen once. The specimen was thymocytes. This TCR came from a human donor.

The CDR3 protein is CAWREREGTKNEQFF. CDR3 in DNA: TGTGCCTGGAGGGAGCGGGAGGGCACTAAGAATGAGCAGTTCTTC. This chain links TRBV30 with TRBJ2-1; TRBD2 matches at 10 bases. CDR1 and CDR2 from the germline V gene are GTSNPN and SVGIG (reference sequence). The ends lost 3 bases at V and 7 bases at J; junction bases unmatched: 9. This CDR3 region has 15 residues.